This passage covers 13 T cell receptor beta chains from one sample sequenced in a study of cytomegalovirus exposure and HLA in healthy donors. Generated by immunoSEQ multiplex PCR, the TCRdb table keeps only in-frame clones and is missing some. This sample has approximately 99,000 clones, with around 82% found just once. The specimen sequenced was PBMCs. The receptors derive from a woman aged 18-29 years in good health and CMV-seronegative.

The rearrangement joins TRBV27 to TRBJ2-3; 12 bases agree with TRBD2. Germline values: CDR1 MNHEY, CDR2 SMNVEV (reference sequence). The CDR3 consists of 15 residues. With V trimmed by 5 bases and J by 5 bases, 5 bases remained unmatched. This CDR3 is CASSSLAGGGDTQYF. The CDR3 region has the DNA TGTGCCAGCAGTAGTCTAGCGGGGGGGGGAGATACGCAGTATTTT.

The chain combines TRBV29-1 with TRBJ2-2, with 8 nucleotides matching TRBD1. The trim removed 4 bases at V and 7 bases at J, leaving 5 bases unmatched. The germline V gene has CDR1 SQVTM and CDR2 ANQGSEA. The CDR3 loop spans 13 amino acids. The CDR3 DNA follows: TGCAGCGTTGGAGCAGGGGGCGACGGGGAGCTGTTTTTT. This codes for CSVGAGGDGELFF.

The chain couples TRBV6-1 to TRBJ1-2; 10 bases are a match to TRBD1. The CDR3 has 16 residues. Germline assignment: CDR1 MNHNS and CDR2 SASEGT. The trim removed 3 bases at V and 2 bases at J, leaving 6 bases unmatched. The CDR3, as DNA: TGTGCCAGCAGTGACGATTTGGGACAGGGGAACTATGGCTACACCTTC. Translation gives CASSDDLGQGNYGYTF.

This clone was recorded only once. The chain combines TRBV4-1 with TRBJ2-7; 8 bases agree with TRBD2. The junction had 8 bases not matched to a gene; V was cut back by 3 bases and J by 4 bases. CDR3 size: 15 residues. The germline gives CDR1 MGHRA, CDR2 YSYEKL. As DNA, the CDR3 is TGCGCCAGCAGCCACTCGCCGCTAGCGGGTTACGAGCAGTACTTC. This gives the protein CASSHSPLAGYEQYF.

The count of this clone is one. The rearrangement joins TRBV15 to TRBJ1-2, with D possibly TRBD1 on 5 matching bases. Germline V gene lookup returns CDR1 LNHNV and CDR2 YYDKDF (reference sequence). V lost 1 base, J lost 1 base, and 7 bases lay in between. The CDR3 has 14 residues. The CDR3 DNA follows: TGTGCCACCAGCAGAGGGGGCAGTAACTATGGCTACACCTTC. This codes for CATSRGGSNYGYTF. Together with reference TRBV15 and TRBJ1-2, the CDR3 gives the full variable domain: DAMVIQNPRYQVTQFGKPVTLSCSQTLNHNVMYWYQQKSSQAPKLLFHYYDKDFNNEADTPDNFQSRRPNTSFCFLDIRSPGLGDTAMYLCATSRGGSNYGYTFGSGTRLTVV.

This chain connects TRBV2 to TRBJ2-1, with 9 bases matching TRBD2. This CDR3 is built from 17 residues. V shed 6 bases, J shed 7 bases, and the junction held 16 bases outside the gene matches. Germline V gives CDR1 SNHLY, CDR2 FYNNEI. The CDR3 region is CASRKLAAGGLRNEQFF. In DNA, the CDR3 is TGTGCCAGCAGGAAATTAGCGGCGGGGGGGCTCCGTAATGAGCAGTTCTTC.

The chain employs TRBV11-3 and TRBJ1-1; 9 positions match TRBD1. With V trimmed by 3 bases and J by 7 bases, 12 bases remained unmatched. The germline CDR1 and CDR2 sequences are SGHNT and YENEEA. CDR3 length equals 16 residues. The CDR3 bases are TGTGCCAGCAGCTTCGGACAGGGGATCCCTAAGGGTGAAGCTTTCTTT. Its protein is CASSFGQGIPKGEAFF.

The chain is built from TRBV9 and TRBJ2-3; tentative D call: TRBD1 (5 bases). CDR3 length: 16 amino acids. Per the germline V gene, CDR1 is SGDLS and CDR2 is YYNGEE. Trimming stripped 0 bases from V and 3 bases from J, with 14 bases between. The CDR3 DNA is TGTGCCAGCAGCGTAGACTTCGGTCAGGGAACAGATACGCAGTATTTT. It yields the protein CASSVDFGQGTDTQYF.

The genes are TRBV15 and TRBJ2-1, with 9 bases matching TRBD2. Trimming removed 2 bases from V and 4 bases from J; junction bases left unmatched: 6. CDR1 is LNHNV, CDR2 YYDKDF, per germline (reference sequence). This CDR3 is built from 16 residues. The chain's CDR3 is CATSRPSGELYNEQFF. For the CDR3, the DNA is TGTGCCACCAGCAGACCTAGCGGGGAGTTATACAATGAGCAGTTCTTC.

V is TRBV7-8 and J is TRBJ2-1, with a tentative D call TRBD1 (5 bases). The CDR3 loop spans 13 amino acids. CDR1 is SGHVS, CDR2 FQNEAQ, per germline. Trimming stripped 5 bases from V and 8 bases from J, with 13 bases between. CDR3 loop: CASSQGVIDEQFF. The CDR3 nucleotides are TGTGCCAGCAGCCAAGGGGTTATCGATGAGCAGTTCTTC.

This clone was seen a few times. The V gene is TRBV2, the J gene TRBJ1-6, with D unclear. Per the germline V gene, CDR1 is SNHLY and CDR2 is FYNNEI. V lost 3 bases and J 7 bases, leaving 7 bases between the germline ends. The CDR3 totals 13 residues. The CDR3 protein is CASSDLENSPLHF. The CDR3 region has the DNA TGTGCCAGCAGTGACCTAGAGAATTCACCCCTCCACTTT.

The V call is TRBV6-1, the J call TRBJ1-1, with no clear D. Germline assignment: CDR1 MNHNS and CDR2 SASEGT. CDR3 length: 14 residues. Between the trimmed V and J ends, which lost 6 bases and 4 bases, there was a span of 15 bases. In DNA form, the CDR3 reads TGTGCCAGCAGGGCAAGGCTAACGGGCACTGAAGCTTTCTTT. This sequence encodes CASRARLTGTEAFF.

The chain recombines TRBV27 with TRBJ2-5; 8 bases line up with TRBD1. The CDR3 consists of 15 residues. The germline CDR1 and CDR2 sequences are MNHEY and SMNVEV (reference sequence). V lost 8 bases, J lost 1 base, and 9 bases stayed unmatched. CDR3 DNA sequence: TGTGCCAGCCGATCGGACAGGGCGTTCCAAGAGACCCAGTACTTC. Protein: CASRSDRAFQETQYF.